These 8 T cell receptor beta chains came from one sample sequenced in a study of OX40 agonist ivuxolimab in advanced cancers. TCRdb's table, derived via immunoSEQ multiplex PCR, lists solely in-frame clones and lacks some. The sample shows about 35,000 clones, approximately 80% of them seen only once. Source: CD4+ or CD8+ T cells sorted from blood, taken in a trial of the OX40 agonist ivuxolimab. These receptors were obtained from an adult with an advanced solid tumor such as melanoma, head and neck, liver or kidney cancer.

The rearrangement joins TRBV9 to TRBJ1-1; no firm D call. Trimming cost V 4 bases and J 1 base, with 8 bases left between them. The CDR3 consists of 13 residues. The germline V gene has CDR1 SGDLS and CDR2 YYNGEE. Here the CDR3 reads CASSPPRNTEAFF. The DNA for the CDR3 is TGTGCCAGCAGCCCCCCCAGGAACACTGAAGCTTTCTTT.

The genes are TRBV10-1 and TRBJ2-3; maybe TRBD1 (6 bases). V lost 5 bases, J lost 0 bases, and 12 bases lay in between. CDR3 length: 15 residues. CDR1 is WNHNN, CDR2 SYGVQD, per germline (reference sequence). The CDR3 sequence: CASSSQGLSTDTQYF. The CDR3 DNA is TGCGCCAGCAGTTCCCAGGGGCTTAGCACAGATACGCAGTATTTT.

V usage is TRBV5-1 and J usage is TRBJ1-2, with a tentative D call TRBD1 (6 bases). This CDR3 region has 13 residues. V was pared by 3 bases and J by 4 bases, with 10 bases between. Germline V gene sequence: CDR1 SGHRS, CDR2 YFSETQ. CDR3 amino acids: CASSWGDIYGYTF. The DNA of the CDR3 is TGCGCCAGCAGCTGGGGGGACATCTATGGCTACACCTTC. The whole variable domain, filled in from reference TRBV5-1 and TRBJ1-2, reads KAGVTQTPRYLIKTRGQQVTLSCSPISGHRSVSWYQQTPGQGLQFLFEYFSETQRNKGNFPGRFSGRQFSNSRSEMNVSTLELGDSALYLCASSWGDIYGYTFGSGTRLTVV.

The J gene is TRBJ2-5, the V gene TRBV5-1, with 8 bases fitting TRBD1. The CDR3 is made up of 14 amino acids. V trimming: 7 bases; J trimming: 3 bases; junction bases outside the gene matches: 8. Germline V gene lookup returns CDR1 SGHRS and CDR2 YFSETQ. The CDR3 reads CASFRGRKEETQYF. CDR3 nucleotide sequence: TGCGCCAGCTTCAGGGGGCGCAAAGAAGAGACCCAGTACTTC.

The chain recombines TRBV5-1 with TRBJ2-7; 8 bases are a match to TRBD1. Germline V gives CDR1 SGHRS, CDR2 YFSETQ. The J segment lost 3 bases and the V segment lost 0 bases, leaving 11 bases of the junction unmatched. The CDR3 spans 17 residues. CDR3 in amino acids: CASSLADGRGLVYEQYV. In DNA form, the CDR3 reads TGCGCCAGCAGCTTGGCCGACGGCAGGGGGCTTGTCTACGAGCAGTACGTC.

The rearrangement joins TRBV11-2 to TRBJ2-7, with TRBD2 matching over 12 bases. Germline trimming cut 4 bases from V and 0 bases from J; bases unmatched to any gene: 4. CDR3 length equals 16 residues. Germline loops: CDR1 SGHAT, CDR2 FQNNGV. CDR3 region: CASSSQGLAGSYEQYF. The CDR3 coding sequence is TGTGCCAGCAGCTCCCAGGGACTAGCGGGCTCCTACGAGCAGTACTTC. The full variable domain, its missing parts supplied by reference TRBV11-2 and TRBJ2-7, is EAGVAQSPRYKIIEKRQSVAFWCNPISGHATLYWYQQILGQGPKLLIQFQNNGVVDDSQLPKDRFSAERLKGVDSTLKIQPAKLEDSAVYLCASSSQGLAGSYEQYFGPGTRLTVT.

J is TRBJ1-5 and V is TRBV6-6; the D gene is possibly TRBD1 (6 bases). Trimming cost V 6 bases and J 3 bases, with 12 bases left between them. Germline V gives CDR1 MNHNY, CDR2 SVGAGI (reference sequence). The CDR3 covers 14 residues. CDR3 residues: CASRKTGDNQPQHF. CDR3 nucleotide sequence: TGTGCCAGCAGGAAGACAGGAGACAATCAGCCCCAGCATTTT.

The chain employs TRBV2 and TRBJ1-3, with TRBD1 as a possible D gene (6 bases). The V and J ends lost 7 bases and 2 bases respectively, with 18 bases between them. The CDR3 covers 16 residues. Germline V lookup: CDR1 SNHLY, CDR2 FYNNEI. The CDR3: CASKGNRVKTGNTIYF. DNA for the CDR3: TGTGCCAGCAAGGGTAACAGGGTAAAGACTGGAAACACCATATATTTT.